This passage covers 14 T cell receptor beta chains from one sample sequenced in a study of control samples from healthy donors and cancer patients. Using immunoSEQ multiplex PCR, the repertoire was profiled, and TCRdb retains in-frame clones only, with some absent. This sample has 25,000 to 35,000 clones, with roughly 94% found just once. Specimen: blood. The receptors were sampled from a man in his sixties in good health.

The chain recombines TRBV7-6 with TRBJ2-2, with 10 bases matching TRBD2. This CDR3 comprises 16 residues. The J segment lost 6 bases and the V segment lost 5 bases, leaving 9 bases of the junction unmatched. Germline V CDR1 and CDR2: SGHVS, FNYEAQ. CDR3 nucleotide sequence: TGTGCCAGCAGCCCAGCGGGGGGGCAGATCGCCGGGGAGCTGTTTTTT. It yields the protein CASSPAGGQIAGELFF.

The CDR3 sequence: CASSLEGSRTPYNEQFF. The CDR3 DNA reads as TGTGCCAGCAGCTTAGAAGGCTCCCGAACCCCCTACAATGAGCAGTTCTTC. This chain connects TRBV7-6 to TRBJ2-1; D gene unclear. V shed 1 base and J shed 2 bases, with 15 bases lying between them. This CDR3 has 17 amino acids. CDR1 is SGHVS, CDR2 FNYEAQ, per germline.

The chain links TRBV10-3 to TRBJ1-1, with a weak D call TRBD1 (5 bases). The CDR3 has 13 amino acids. Germline-derived CDR1 and CDR2 are ENHRY and SYGVKD. V lost 4 bases to trimming and J lost 1 base, with 7 bases between them. The CDR3 loop reads CAISARANTEAFF. CDR3 DNA: TGTGCCATCAGTGCCAGGGCGAACACTGAAGCTTTCTTT.

The V and J genes are TRBV6-2 or TRBV6-3 and TRBJ1-2, with 7 nucleotides matching TRBD1. Per the germline V gene, CDR1 is MNHEY and CDR2 is SVGEGT. The CDR3 loop spans 16 amino acids. With V trimmed by 3 bases and J by 4 bases, 11 bases remained unmatched. The CDR3 reads CASSYLTDRDRYGYTF. The CDR3 DNA follows: TGTGCCAGCAGTTATCTCACTGACAGGGATCGCTATGGCTACACCTTC.

This clone was seen only once. The chain is built from TRBV4-1 and TRBJ2-1; 8 positions match TRBD2. Germline trimming cut 3 bases from V and 4 bases from J; bases unmatched to any gene: 8. The CDR3 is made up of 16 amino acids. Germline-derived CDR1 and CDR2 are MGHRA and YSYEKL. In DNA, the CDR3 is TGCGCCAGCAGCCACGAACGGGGGGGCTCATACAATGAGCAGTTCTTC. The encoded protein is CASSHERGGSYNEQFF.

This chain connects TRBV6-5 to TRBJ1-2; 9 bases are shared with TRBD1. V trimming: 7 bases; J trimming: 8 bases; junction bases outside the gene matches: 8. Germline V gene lookup returns CDR1 MNHEY and CDR2 SVGAGI. The length of the CDR3 is 13 residues. CDR3 region: CASTYRGREGYTF. CDR3 nucleotides: TGTGCCAGCACCTACAGGGGGCGAGAAGGCTACACCTTC.

This chain connects TRBV4-3 to TRBJ1-3, with TRBD1 matching 8 bases. The V segment lost 0 bases and the J segment 0 bases; nucleotides outside the gene matches: 10. Germline CDR1 and CDR2: LGHNA and YSLEER. There are 19 residues in the CDR3. The DNA of the CDR3 is TGCGCCAGCAGCCAAGATTTCGCGGCAGGGGGCCACTCTGGAAACACCATATATTTT. Translated: CASSQDFAAGGHSGNTIYF.

V usage is TRBV12-5 and J usage is TRBJ1-4, with no clear D. The CDR3 spans 12 residues. Germline values: CDR1 LGHNT, CDR2 FRNRAP. V was cut by 6 bases and J by 8 bases, with 10 bases left in between. This chain's CDR3 is CASGGNFEKLFF. The CDR3 region has the DNA TGTGCTAGTGGGGGGAATTTCGAAAAACTGTTTTTT.

The chain is built from TRBV5-6 and TRBJ1-1; TRBD1 is a possible D gene (6 bases). In germline, CDR1 is SGHDT, CDR2 YYEEEE. There are 12 residues in the CDR3. V was cut by 6 bases and J by 4 bases, with 10 bases left in between. The CDR3 is CASTRGATEAFF. In nucleotides, the CDR3 is TGTGCCAGCACGAGGGGGGCCACTGAAGCTTTCTTT.

This clone was picked up one time. The chain joins TRBV7-9 to TRBJ1-1; no clear D. V lost 3 bases and J lost 1, with 6 bases in between. CDR3 length: 13 residues. Per germline, CDR1 SEHNR and CDR2 FQNEAQ (reference sequence). The CDR3 nucleotides are TGTGCCAGCAGCTTTGAAGGGAACACTGAAGCTTTCTTT. It translates to CASSFEGNTEAFF. Full variable domain (missing parts from reference TRBV7-9 and TRBJ1-1): DTGVSQNPRHKITKRGQNVTFRCDPISEHNRLYWYRQTLGQGPEFLTYFQNEAQLEKSRLLSDRFSAERPKGSFSTLEIQRTEQGDSAMYLCASSFEGNTEAFFGQGTRLTVV.

V and J are TRBV2 and TRBJ2-2, with TRBD2 matching over 11 bases. This CDR3 is built from 13 residues. The germline V gene encodes CDR1 SNHLY and CDR2 FYNNEI. J lost 6 bases, V lost 8 bases, and 2 bases had no gene match. Written as DNA, the CDR3 is TGTGCCAGCTTAGCGGGGGGGCCCGGGGAGCTGTTTTTT. Its translation is CASLAGGPGELFF.

The J gene is TRBJ1-2, the V gene TRBV7-8; unclear D gene. Germline CDR1 is SGHVS and CDR2 is FQNEAQ. The CDR3 consists of 12 residues. V was trimmed by 3 bases and J by 2 bases, leaving 4 bases between them. The CDR3 bases are TGTGCCAGCAGCTTTCAGAACTATGGCTACACCTTC. Residues: CASSFQNYGYTF.

The chain joins TRBV6-5 to TRBJ2-1; TRBD2 matches 12 bases. V lost 5 bases, J lost 7 bases, and 3 bases stayed unmatched. The CDR3 totals 14 residues. The V gene's germline CDR1 is MNHEY and CDR2 SVGAGI. The CDR3 is CASSLAGGPNEQFF. The CDR3 region has the DNA TGTGCCAGCAGTCTAGCGGGGGGGCCGAATGAGCAGTTCTTC.

CDR3 in DNA: TGTGCCAGCAGTTACCCCCCAGGCTCCTACAATGAGCAGTTCTTC. It translates to CASSYPPGSYNEQFF. This rearrangement joins TRBV5-4 to TRBJ2-1; D is uncertain. The V and J ends lost 5 bases and 0 bases respectively, with 12 bases between them. The CDR3 loop spans 15 amino acids. Germline-derived CDR1 and CDR2 are SGHNT and YYREEE (reference sequence).